This TCR beta chain comes out of a study of blood T cell repertoires in COVID-19. Study information: T cells, B-cell-depleted T cells, or PBMCs provided the cDNA or gDNA that served as material.

Only one count was recorded for this clone. V was pared by 4 bases and J by 1 base, with 4 bases of the junction left unmatched. The CDR3 covers 15 residues. Germline CDR1 is KGHSH and CDR2 is LQKENI. How the authors handled the data: Reference gene primer amplification in the assay estimated nucleated cell counts. Sequenced by immunoSEQ multiplex PCR; TCRdb stores in-frame clones only, minus some. That table gives V, J and clone size, and the DNA gave D and trimming. The data hold about 150,000 clones, with roughly 80% observed a single time. The specimen sequenced was peripheral blood. The V gene is TRBV18, the J gene TRBJ1-5, with 7 nucleotides matching TRBD1. The source is an older woman with acute or convalescent COVID-19. The CDR3, as DNA: TGTGCCAGCTCACGAGACAGGGACAGCAATCAGCCCCAGCATTTT. Translation gives CASSRDRDSNQPQHF.